A single sample is the source of the 25 T cell receptor beta chains below, sequenced in a study of PD-1 and CTLA-4 blockade in melanoma (dated by TCRdb to about 2021). Libraries came from the immunoSEQ multiplex PCR assay. Here the immuneACCESS table is served through TCRdb, limited to in-frame sequences with V and J called. Missing clones are a known gap in these copies; in checked studies unresolved V genes cover under half, and the rest lacks a known reason. Counted in this sample were around 11,000 clones; 75% to 85% of them appeared once. Roughly 34% of the sample is held by the ten biggest clonotypes. The sequences come from CD8+ T cells from peripheral blood, collected from a patient given anti-PD-1 treatment. The receptor set was obtained from a human donor with melanoma.

V usage is TRBV14 and J usage is TRBJ1-1; TRBD1 might be the D (6 bases). The CDR3 sequence is 18 residues long. V lost 3 bases and J 0 bases, leaving 20 bases between the germline ends. Looked up from germline, CDR1 is SGHDN and CDR2 is FVKESK. CDR3 region: CASSHDRTNPLMNTEAFF. The CDR3 DNA reads TGTGCCAGCAGCCACGACAGGACCAACCCCCTTATGAACACTGAAGCTTTCTTT.

The V gene is TRBV25-1, the J gene TRBJ2-7, with a tentative D call TRBD2 (6 bases). This CDR3 has 12 amino acids. The germline CDR1 and CDR2 sequences are MGHDK and SYGVNS. The V and J ends lost 6 bases and 4 bases respectively, with 10 bases between them. In DNA, the CDR3 is TGTGCCAGCAGCCCGAGCGGGTACGAGCAGTACTTC. Residues: CASSPSGYEQYF.

The chain has TRBV15 and TRBJ1-5; weak D call: TRBD1 (5 bases). In germline, CDR1 is LNHNV, CDR2 YYDKDF (reference sequence). This CDR3 region has 15 residues. V lost 0 bases and J lost 0, with 6 bases in between. The CDR3 coding sequence is TGTGCCACCAGCAGAGAGGGGGGTAGCAATCAGCCCCAGCATTTT. This sequence encodes CATSREGGSNQPQHF.

The rearrangement links TRBV5-1 to TRBJ1-1; TRBD1 agrees at 8 bases. The CDR3 contains 13 residues. Germline CDR1 reads SGHRS; CDR2 reads YFSETQ. Unmatched junction bases numbered 5, after V lost 7 bases and J lost 3 bases. DNA for the CDR3: TGCGCCAGCGGACCGGGACAGGACACTGAAGCTTTCTTT. It yields the protein CASGPGQDTEAFF. Full variable domain (remainder filled in from reference TRBV5-1 and TRBJ1-1): KAGVTQTPRYLIKTRGQQVTLSCSPISGHRSVSWYQQTPGQGLQFLFEYFSETQRNKGNFPGRFSGRQFSNSRSEMNVSTLELGDSALYLCASGPGQDTEAFFGQGTRLTVV.

This clone came up once. The chain has TRBV9 and TRBJ2-5; TRBD2 matches 14 bases. Germline CDR1 SGDLS, CDR2 YYNGEE. CDR3 length equals 16 residues. The V segment lost 3 bases and the J segment 4 bases; nucleotides outside the gene matches: 5. This chain's CDR3 is CASSAGLAGAVETQYF. The DNA for the CDR3 is TGTGCCAGCAGCGCGGGACTAGCGGGGGCCGTAGAGACCCAGTACTTC.

The rearrangement uses TRBV10-2 and TRBJ2-7; TRBD1 might be the D (6 bases). CDR3 length: 15 amino acids. Between the trimmed V and J ends, which lost 0 bases and 5 bases, there was a span of 14 bases. CDR1 WSHSY and CDR2 SAAADI come from the germline V gene. The CDR3 region has the DNA TGCGCCAGCAGTGAGTCCACCGGACAGATCGACGAGCAGTACTTC. Its translation: CASSESTGQIDEQYF.

The chain combines TRBV5-8 with TRBJ1-5; D not resolved. V was clipped by 1 base and J by 0 bases, with 11 bases between them. CDR1 and CDR2 (germline): SGHTS, YDEGEE. CDR3 size: 16 residues. CDR3 sequence reads: CASSLQTSYSNQPQHF. CDR3 nucleotides: TGTGCCAGCAGCTTGCAGACGAGTTATAGCAATCAGCCCCAGCATTTT.

The chain uses TRBV11-3 and TRBJ2-7; D gene ambiguous. This CDR3 has 13 residues. Trimming stripped 1 base from V and 0 bases from J, with 4 bases between. CDR1 and CDR2 from the germline V gene are SGHNT and YENEEA. This chain's CDR3 is CASSLGGSYEQYF. The CDR3, as DNA: TGTGCCAGCAGCTTAGGCGGCTCCTACGAGCAGTACTTC.

A single count supports this clone. This chain joins TRBV28 and TRBJ1-2, with TRBD1 identical over 10 bases. Germline lookup yields CDR1 MDHEN and CDR2 SYDVKM. The length of the CDR3 is 14 residues. The ends lost 3 bases at V and 7 bases at J; junction bases unmatched: 5. The CDR3 spells CASSLGQGFSGYTF. CDR3 DNA sequence: TGTGCCAGCAGTTTGGGACAGGGGTTCAGTGGCTACACCTTC.

The rearrangement uses TRBV7-2 and TRBJ1-2, with D possibly TRBD1 on 6 matching bases. The CDR3 has 12 residues. Per the germline V gene, CDR1 is SGHTA and CDR2 is FQGNSA. Between the trimmed V and J ends, which lost 3 bases and 8 bases, there was a span of 10 bases. The CDR3 DNA sequence: TGTGCCAGCAGCTTTTCAGGGGACGGCTACACCTTC. It yields the protein CASSFSGDGYTF.

Of note for this clone: The junction does not match germline at one end; this may be a read error. The chain has TRBV19 and TRBJ2-2; D is undetermined. The CDR3 runs to 13 residues. Germline loops: CDR1 LNHDA, CDR2 SQIVND (reference sequence). The CDR3 loop reads CATSPVRTGELFF. The CDR3 DNA reads TGTGCCACTAGTCCAGTAAGAACCGGGGAGCTGTTTTTT.

In this sample, this clone turned up once. This chain uses TRBV4-3 with TRBJ2-3, with 13 nucleotides matching TRBD2. The CDR3 totals 19 residues. V shed 0 bases and J 4 bases; nucleotides not matched to a gene: 10. Germline-derived CDR1 and CDR2 are LGHNA and YSLEER. The CDR3 nucleotides read TGCGCCAGCAGCCAAGAGTCGCTCGGGACTAGCGGGGTCGCAGATACGCAGTATTTT. It yields the protein CASSQESLGTSGVADTQYF.

The V call is TRBV27, the J call TRBJ2-5; D is possibly TRBD1 or TRBD2 (5 bases each). CDR1 is MNHEY and CDR2 is SMNVEV in the germline V gene (reference sequence). The CDR3 covers 13 residues. Trimming stripped 5 bases from V and 5 bases from J, with 12 bases between. CDR3 in DNA: TGTGCCAGCAGTCCCGTTGAGGGGGAGACCCAGTACTTC. Translation gives CASSPVEGETQYF.

The gene calls are TRBV7-6 and TRBJ2-4, with 9 bases identical to TRBD2. Germline V gene lookup returns CDR1 SGHVS and CDR2 FNYEAQ. V was pared by 1 base and J by 2 bases, with 3 bases of the junction left unmatched. This CDR3 has 16 residues. For the CDR3, the DNA is TGTGCCAGCAGCTTAGGAGCGGGAGGCCCCAAAAACATTCAGTACTTC. Translated: CASSLGAGGPKNIQYF. Complete variable domain (other parts from reference TRBV7-6 and TRBJ2-4): GAGVSQSPRYKVTKRGQDVALRCDPISGHVSLYWYRQALGQGPEFLTYFNYEAQQDKSGLPNDRFSAERPEGSISTLTIQRTEQRDSAMYRCASSLGAGGPKNIQYFGAGTRLSVL.

The CDR3: CASSRSYNEQFF. The CDR3 DNA sequence: TGTGCCAGCAGCCGCTCCTACAATGAGCAGTTCTTC. The chain joins TRBV7-9 to TRBJ2-1; D not certain. V lost 5 bases to trimming and J lost 0 bases, with 2 bases between them. Germline values: CDR1 SEHNR, CDR2 FQNEAQ (reference sequence). The CDR3 consists of 12 residues.

The rearrangement links TRBV9 to TRBJ1-2; 11 bases are a match to TRBD1. The junction had 7 bases not matched to a gene; V was cut back by 3 bases and J by 0 bases. CDR3 length equals 17 residues. Germline loops: CDR1 SGDLS, CDR2 YYNGEE. The CDR3: CASSGTGGPLANYGYTF. The DNA for the CDR3 is TGTGCCAGCAGCGGGACAGGGGGCCCCCTAGCTAACTATGGCTACACCTTC.

The rearrangement links TRBV9 to TRBJ1-4; D perhaps matches TRBD1 (5 bases). This CDR3 region has 14 residues. With 4 bases removed from V and 8 bases from J, the gap between germline ends came to 15 bases. Germline loops: CDR1 SGDLS, CDR2 YYNGEE. Here the CDR3 reads CASSPGGGFEKLFF. For the CDR3, the DNA is TGTGCCAGCAGCCCCGGGGGTGGGTTCGAAAAACTGTTTTTT.

The gene calls are TRBV7-9 and TRBJ2-7; 10 bases are shared with TRBD2. CDR3 length: 16 amino acids. Germline CDR1 reads SEHNR; CDR2 reads FQNEAQ (reference sequence). Germline trimming cut 2 bases from V and 5 bases from J; bases unmatched to any gene: 9. The DNA for the CDR3 is TGTGCCAGCAGCTTAACCAGCGGGAGGGCCCCCCACGAGCAGTACTTC. Translated, it gives CASSLTSGRAPHEQYF.

The chain has TRBV11-2 and TRBJ2-3; D unresolved. Trimming stripped 5 bases from V and 0 bases from J, with 9 bases between. This CDR3 spans 14 amino acids. Germline lookup yields CDR1 SGHAT and CDR2 FQNNGV. CDR3 region: CASSLFGSTDTQYF. The CDR3 DNA follows: TGTGCCAGCAGCCTCTTCGGCAGCACAGATACGCAGTATTTT.

The chain is built from TRBV11-2 and TRBJ2-2; D is unresolved. The V and J ends lost 5 bases and 1 base respectively, with 17 bases between them. The CDR3 covers 17 residues. CDR1 and CDR2 (germline): SGHAT, FQNNGV. As DNA, the CDR3 is TGTGCCAGCAGCCCCCTGGAAATGACCCAGAACACCGGGGAGCTGTTTTTT. Amino acid sequence: CASSPLEMTQNTGELFF.

The chain links TRBV6-2 or TRBV6-3 to TRBJ1-5; unclear D gene. The CDR3 is 17 residues long. The germline gives CDR1 MNHEY, CDR2 SVGEGT. V was clipped by 0 bases and J by 0 bases, with 12 bases between them. CDR3 bases: TGTGCCAGCAGTTACTCCGCGGGGTGGTATAGCAATCAGCCCCAGCATTTT. This codes for CASSYSAGWYSNQPQHF.

The chain has TRBV4-1 and TRBJ2-7; 11 bases align to TRBD2. Trimming at V came to 4 bases and at J to 5 bases, leaving 4 bases not matched to a gene. Looked up from germline, CDR1 is MGHRA and CDR2 is YSYEKL. The CDR3 length is 14 residues. CDR3 sequence reads: CASSPTSGNHEQYF. The CDR3 DNA follows: TGCGCCAGCAGCCCGACTAGCGGGAACCACGAGCAGTACTTC.

The J gene is TRBJ1-3, the V gene TRBV2; TRBD1 is a possible D gene (6 bases). There are 17 residues in the CDR3. CDR1 is SNHLY, CDR2 FYNNEI, per germline. The V end was cut by 5 bases, the J end by 2 bases, with 19 bases between. CDR3 sequence: CASSFYAQGRPGNTIYF. Here the CDR3 DNA reads TGTGCCAGCAGTTTTTACGCCCAGGGGCGGCCTGGAAACACCATATATTTT.

Within the sample, this clone is medium-sized. The genes are TRBV4-1 and TRBJ2-7; maybe TRBD2 (5 bases). The germline gives CDR1 MGHRA, CDR2 YSYEKL. The germline V and J ends were trimmed by 0 bases and 3 bases, with 12 bases remaining between them. The CDR3 length is 15 residues. CDR3 residues: CASSQESSGGYEQYF. The CDR3 nucleotides are TGCGCCAGCAGCCAAGAATCGTCAGGAGGCTACGAGCAGTACTTC.

The rearrangement links TRBV10-3 to TRBJ2-5; 9 bases align to TRBD2. V shed 8 bases and J 5 bases; nucleotides not matched to a gene: 3. Germline CDR1 reads ENHRY; CDR2 reads SYGVKD. The CDR3 is 12 amino acids. CDR3 loop: CAIGGGAETQYF. The CDR3 coding sequence is TGTGCCATCGGCGGGGGGGCGGAGACCCAGTACTTC.